The 31 T cell receptor beta chains in this list originate from one sample, sequenced in a study of CD8 T cells in Susac syndrome. A quantity of about 0.45 to 1 ug RNA underwent reverse transcription using random hexamers. Each CDR3 protein gets one entry after TCRdb re-called the immunoSEQ multiplex PCR reads with MiXCR. The sample has 200,000 or so distinct CDR3 sequences, about 95% seen once. Sequencing was done on a sample of CD4+ T cells from PBMCs. These receptors came from a human donor with multiple sclerosis.

V is TRBV6-5 and J is TRBJ1-2; perhaps TRBD1 as D (6 bases). This CDR3 has 14 residues. V was cut by 0 bases and J by 6 bases, with 11 bases left in between. Germline CDR1 MNHEY, CDR2 SVGAGI. DNA for the CDR3: TGTGCCAGCAGTTACTCGTGGCAGGGGAATGGCTACACCTTC. Translation: CASSYSWQGNGYTF.

This rearrangement joins TRBV9 to TRBJ1-3, with 8 positions matching TRBD1. Germline CDR1 is SGDLS and CDR2 is YYNGEE. The CDR3 covers 16 residues. J was trimmed by 2 bases and V by 1 base; bases with no gene match: 5. CDR3 bases: TGTGCCAGCAGCGTAACCCAGGGGGCTGCTGGAAACACCATATATTTT. Its translation is CASSVTQGAAGNTIYF.

V gene TRBV12-3 or TRBV12-4 combines with J gene TRBJ2-5, with a weak D call TRBD2 (6 bases). The CDR3 spans 14 residues. The V gene lost 5 bases and the J gene lost 2 bases, with 12 bases spanning the gap. CDR3 DNA: TGTGCCAGCAGTGTCGGGACTTTTCAAGAGACCCAGTACTTC. This translates into CASSVGTFQETQYF.

The chain joins TRBV20-1 to TRBJ2-3; tentative D call: TRBD2 (5 bases). V lost 2 bases and J lost 7, with 10 bases in between. The CDR3 totals 12 residues. Germline V gene lookup returns CDR1 DFQATT and CDR2 SNEGSKA (reference sequence). DNA of the CDR3: TGCAGTGCTAGATCCCCGGGGTATACGCAGTATTTT. It yields the protein CSARSPGYTQYF.

The chain carries TRBV15 and TRBJ2-7; D may be TRBD2 (6 bases). Looked up from germline, CDR1 is LNHNV and CDR2 is YYDKDF (reference sequence). The CDR3 runs 14 residues. The germline V and J ends were trimmed by 1 base and 0 bases, with 7 bases remaining between them. The CDR3 loop is CATSRAGSSYEQYF. Here the CDR3 DNA reads TGTGCCACCAGCAGAGCCGGGAGCTCCTACGAGCAGTACTTC.

This chain connects TRBV29-1 to TRBJ2-1; 7 bases are shared with TRBD1. V lost 6 bases, J lost 2 bases, and 4 bases stayed unmatched. CDR1 is SQVTM, CDR2 ANQGSEA, per germline. CDR3 length: 13 amino acids. The CDR3 region is CSVRGRTYNEQFF. The CDR3 DNA is TGCAGCGTCAGGGGGAGAACCTACAATGAGCAGTTCTTC.

This chain links TRBV3-1 with TRBJ1-2; possibly TRBD1 for D (5 bases). The CDR3 length is 15 residues. Germline loops: CDR1 LGHDT, CDR2 YNNKEL (reference sequence). Trimming shortened V by 0 bases and J by 8 bases, and 16 bases separated the two germline ends. The CDR3 region has the DNA TGTGCCAGCAGCCAAGATCCCGCGGGGGGGAAAGGCTACACCTTC. This encodes CASSQDPAGGKGYTF. Full variable domain (rest looked up from reference TRBV3-1 and TRBJ1-2): DTAVSQTPKYLVTQMGNDKSIKCEQNLGHDTMYWYKQDSKKFLKIMFSYNNKELIINETVPNRFSPKSPDKAHLNLHINSLELGDSAVYFCASSQDPAGGKGYTFGSGTRLTVV.

This chain uses TRBV29-1 with TRBJ1-4; 9 bases map to TRBD1. Germline V CDR1 and CDR2: SQVTM, ANQGSEA. The CDR3 covers 14 residues. V lost 7 bases to trimming and J lost 8 bases; unmatched junction nucleotides: 11. This CDR3 reads CSATLGQGWEKLFF. As DNA, the CDR3 is TGCAGCGCAACTTTGGGACAGGGCTGGGAAAAACTGTTTTTT.

The rearrangement uses TRBV29-1 and TRBJ2-2; possible D gene TRBD1, 7 bases. CDR1 is SQVTM, CDR2 ANQGSEA, per germline. The CDR3 is 13 amino acids. V was cut by 6 bases and J by 5 bases, with 13 bases left in between. The CDR3 DNA follows: TGCAGCGTGAGGACAGGAGGGACCGGGGAGCTGTTTTTT. Its translation: CSVRTGGTGELFF.

The genes are TRBV30 and TRBJ2-7; tentatively, D is TRBD1 or TRBD2 (5 bases each). CDR1 is GTSNPN, CDR2 SVGIG, per germline (reference sequence). V shed 4 bases and J shed 2 bases, with 18 bases lying between them. The CDR3 consists of 15 residues. CDR3 bases: TGTGCCTGGACCTTTCCTGGGGGACGAACCTACGAGCAGTACTTC. Translated, it gives CAWTFPGGRTYEQYF.

This chain connects TRBV11-2 to TRBJ2-7; TRBD2 agrees at 11 bases. The CDR3 covers 14 residues. V gave up 1 base and J gave up 9 bases; unmatched junction bases: 5. In germline, CDR1 is SGHAT, CDR2 FQNNGV. The CDR3 sequence: CASSLGLAGSVQYF. In nucleotides, the CDR3 is TGTGCCAGCAGCTTAGGACTAGCGGGAAGTGTGCAGTACTTC.

The chain links TRBV4-2 to TRBJ2-4; the match to TRBD2 covers 8 bases. The V gene's germline CDR1 is LGHNA and CDR2 YNFKEQ. V was pared by 4 bases and J by 1 base, with 9 bases of the junction left unmatched. The CDR3 consists of 17 residues. The DNA of the CDR3 is TGTGCCAGCAGCCCCCGGAGCGGGGGCGGTGCCAAAAACATTCAGTACTTC. Translating gives CASSPRSGGGAKNIQYF.

This chain links TRBV3-1 with TRBJ2-5; weak D call: TRBD2 (5 bases). The V and J ends lost 0 bases and 0 bases respectively, with 11 bases between them. From germline, CDR1 is LGHDT and CDR2 YNNKEL (reference sequence). CDR3 size: 16 residues. CDR3 sequence reads: CASSQEAQRYQETQYF. For the CDR3, the DNA is TGTGCCAGCAGCCAAGAGGCCCAGCGGTACCAAGAGACCCAGTACTTC.

The CDR3 loop reads CASSPGQGFSPLHF. The CDR3 nucleotides are TGTGCCAGCAGTCCGGGACAGGGCTTTTCACCCCTCCACTTT. The V call is TRBV2, the J call TRBJ1-6, with 9 bases aligning to TRBD1. V lost 5 bases and J lost 9; bases outside the gene matches: 5. Germline V gene data show CDR1 as SNHLY and CDR2 as FYNNEI. The CDR3 covers 14 residues. Variable domain in full (rest from reference TRBV2 and TRBJ1-6): EPEVTQTPSHQVTQMGQEVILRCVPISNHLYFYWYRQILGQKVEFLVSFYNNEISEKSEIFDDQFSVERPDGSNFTLKIRSTKLEDSAMYFCASSPGQGFSPLHFGNGTRLTVT.

This clonotype was observed a single time. This chain uses TRBV30 with TRBJ2-1; tentatively, D is TRBD1 or TRBD2 (6 bases each). Trimming shortened V by 7 bases and J by 6 bases, and 19 bases separated the two germline ends. Looked up from germline, CDR1 is GTSNPN and CDR2 is SVGIG (reference sequence). This CDR3 has 14 amino acids. CDR3 in amino acids: CALGWGATSNEQFF. CDR3 bases: TGTGCCTTAGGATGGGGGGCTACTTCCAATGAGCAGTTCTTC.

J is TRBJ2-5 and V is TRBV29-1; 8 positions agree with TRBD1. V shed 2 bases, J shed 4 bases, and the junction held 9 bases outside the gene matches. CDR3 length equals 15 residues. Germline CDR1 reads SQVTM; CDR2 reads ANQGSEA. CDR3 nucleotides: TGCAGCGTTGAACTCAACAGGGGGACTGGAGAGACCCAGTACTTC. Translating it yields CSVELNRGTGETQYF.

The chain combines TRBV18 with TRBJ1-2; D uncertain. V gave up 3 bases and J gave up 6 bases, with 8 bases separating them. Germline V gene sequence: CDR1 KGHSH, CDR2 LQKENI. The CDR3 extends over 12 amino acids. The CDR3 here is CASSPRGDGYTF. The CDR3 DNA reads as TGTGCCAGCTCACCCCGGGGTGATGGCTACACCTTC.

CDR3 DNA: TGTGCCAGCAGCGGCCAGGCATCTGGGGCCAACGTCCTGACTTTC. Encoded protein: CASSGQASGANVLTF. The chain uses TRBV7-2 and TRBJ2-6; D not resolved. This CDR3 has 15 residues. V was shortened by 5 bases and J by 1 base, with 9 bases between the two germline ends. Germline assignment: CDR1 SGHTA and CDR2 FQGNSA.

The J gene is TRBJ2-5, the V gene TRBV3-1; 7 bases fit TRBD2. The length of the CDR3 is 14 residues. Germline V gene lookup returns CDR1 LGHDT and CDR2 YNNKEL (reference sequence). The V and J ends lost 1 base and 6 bases, in that order; junction bases with no gene match: 5. As DNA, the CDR3 is TGTGCCAGCAGCCAAGCTGGGGGGGTGAAGACCCAGTACTTC. This sequence encodes CASSQAGGVKTQYF.

The chain has TRBV27 and TRBJ2-1, with a tentative D call TRBD2 (5 bases). This CDR3 is 17 amino acids long. Germline lookup yields CDR1 MNHEY and CDR2 SMNVEV (reference sequence). Trimming shortened V by 0 bases and J by 3 bases, and 15 bases separated the two germline ends. Written as DNA, the CDR3 is TGTGCCAGCAGTTTATCCCCCGAGGGCCTCGTCTACAATGAGCAGTTCTTC. Translation: CASSLSPEGLVYNEQFF.

The CDR3: CATSREGLAGWYEQFF. The CDR3 coding sequence is TGTGCCACCAGCAGAGAAGGACTAGCGGGATGGTATGAGCAGTTCTTC. The V gene is TRBV15, the J gene TRBJ2-1; TRBD2 agrees at 12 bases. Germline V lookup: CDR1 LNHNV, CDR2 YYDKDF (reference sequence). CDR3 length: 16 residues. J was trimmed by 8 bases and V by 0 bases; bases with no gene match: 5. The full variable domain, in which reference TRBV15 and TRBJ2-1 provide the parts outside the CDR3, is DAMVIQNPRYQVTQFGKPVTLSCSQTLNHNVMYWYQQKSSQAPKLLFHYYDKDFNNEADTPDNFQSRRPNTSFCFLDIRSPGLGDTAMYLCATSREGLAGWYEQFFGPGTRLTVL.

The rearrangement joins TRBV20-1 to TRBJ2-7; 8 bases fit TRBD2. The CDR3 sequence is 12 residues long. Germline V CDR1 and CDR2: DFQATT, SNEGSKA (reference sequence). The ends lost 4 bases at V and 5 bases at J; junction bases unmatched: 4. In DNA form, the CDR3 reads TGCAGTGCTATTAGCGGGGCGGACGAGCAGTACTTC. Its translation is CSAISGADEQYF.

The V gene is TRBV30, the J gene TRBJ2-5; perhaps TRBD2 as D (5 bases). The V and J ends lost 5 bases and 4 bases respectively, with 14 bases between them. In germline, CDR1 is GTSNPN, CDR2 SVGIG (reference sequence). The CDR3 contains 13 residues. The CDR3 region has the DNA TGTGCCTGGGCTCTCGGGAACGGAGAGACCCAGTACTTC. Its protein product is CAWALGNGETQYF.

This rearrangement joins TRBV12-3 or TRBV12-4 to TRBJ1-2; D ambiguous. CDR3 length: 11 amino acids. Trimming left V 5 bases short and J 7 bases short, with 8 bases between. The CDR3 loop is CASSLRSGYTF. The CDR3, as DNA: TGTGCCAGCAGTCTTCGCAGTGGCTACACCTTC.

V and J are TRBV15 and TRBJ2-5; 8 nucleotides agree with TRBD1. This CDR3 is built from 16 residues. The ends lost 0 bases at V and 5 bases at J; junction bases unmatched: 8. CDR1 is LNHNV, CDR2 YYDKDF, per germline (reference sequence). The CDR3 nucleotides are TGTGCCACCAGCAGAGATAAGGCAGGGGGCCGTGAGACCCAGTACTTC. It encodes CATSRDKAGGRETQYF. Together with reference TRBV15 and TRBJ2-5, the CDR3 gives the full variable domain: DAMVIQNPRYQVTQFGKPVTLSCSQTLNHNVMYWYQQKSSQAPKLLFHYYDKDFNNEADTPDNFQSRRPNTSFCFLDIRSPGLGDTAMYLCATSRDKAGGRETQYFGPGTRLLVL.

J is TRBJ1-2 and V is TRBV24-1; 10 bases map to TRBD1. In germline, CDR1 is KGHDR, CDR2 SFDVKD. The CDR3 length is 15 residues. Trimming cost V 11 bases and J 2 bases; bases outside gene matches: 10. As DNA, the CDR3 is TGTGCCATTTCCGGGACAGGGGTCGGGAACTATGGCTACACCTTC. The encoded protein is CAISGTGVGNYGYTF.

The chain employs TRBV20-1 and TRBJ2-1; D is unresolved. CDR1 is DFQATT, CDR2 SNEGSKA, per germline (reference sequence). V shed 1 base and J shed 5 bases, with 9 bases lying between them. This CDR3 is built from 13 residues. CDR3 sequence: CSARGPEDNEQFF. The CDR3, as DNA: TGCAGTGCTAGAGGACCGGAAGACAATGAGCAGTTCTTC.

V and J are TRBV7-9 and TRBJ2-4; D assignment may be TRBD1 or TRBD2 (5 bases each). CDR1 SEHNR and CDR2 FQNEAQ come from the germline V gene (reference sequence). This CDR3 spans 14 amino acids. Deletions cut 3 bases from V and 8 bases from J, with 14 bases between. CDR3 nucleotides: TGTGCCAGCAGCTTTGGGGCAGGGAGAGACATTCAGTACTTC. Protein product: CASSFGAGRDIQYF.

The chain combines TRBV24-1 with TRBJ2-7, with D perhaps TRBD2 (6 bases). The V gene's germline CDR1 is KGHDR and CDR2 SFDVKD. Trimming left V 4 bases short and J 3 bases short, with 6 bases between. The CDR3 extends over 12 amino acids. The CDR3 region has the DNA TGTGCCACCAGTGAGGGGGGCTACGAGCAGTACTTC. Translating it yields CATSEGGYEQYF.

This chain links TRBV29-1 with TRBJ2-1; D is ambiguous. CDR3 length: 13 amino acids. Trimming pared 2 bases from V and 9 bases from J, leaving 14 bases between. Germline CDR1 and CDR2: SQVTM and ANQGSEA. The CDR3 nucleotides are TGCAGCGTTGAAACGGGCCGCCGTCGTGAGCAGTTCTTC. Its protein is CSVETGRRREQFF.

V is TRBV4-1 and J is TRBJ1-2; a possible D gene is TRBD1 (6 bases). The CDR3 covers 15 residues. Trimming pared 4 bases from V and 0 bases from J, leaving 12 bases between. Per the germline V gene, CDR1 is MGHRA and CDR2 is YSYEKL. The CDR3 here is CASSPRQETNYGYTF. For the CDR3, the DNA is TGCGCCAGCAGCCCCCGACAGGAGACTAACTATGGCTACACCTTC.